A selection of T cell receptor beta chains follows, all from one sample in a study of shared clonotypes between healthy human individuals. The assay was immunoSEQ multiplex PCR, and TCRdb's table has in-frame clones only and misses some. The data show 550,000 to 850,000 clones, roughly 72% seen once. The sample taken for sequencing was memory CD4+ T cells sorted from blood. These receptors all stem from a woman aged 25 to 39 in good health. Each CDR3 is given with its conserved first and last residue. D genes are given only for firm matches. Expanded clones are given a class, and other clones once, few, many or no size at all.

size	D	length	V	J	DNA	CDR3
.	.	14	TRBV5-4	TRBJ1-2	TGTGCCAGCAGCTCCGGGACGGCTAACTATGGCTACACCTTC	CASSSGTANYGYTF
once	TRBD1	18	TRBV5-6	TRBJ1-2	TGTGCCAGCACGACCCGCCGGGACAGGGCAAACGTTAACTATGGCTACACCTTC	CASTTRRDRANVNYGYTF
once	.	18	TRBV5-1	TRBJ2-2	TGCGCCAGCAGCTTGCGGGATTTGGGGGCTGCGAACACCGGGGAGCTGTTTTTT	CASSLRDLGAANTGELFF
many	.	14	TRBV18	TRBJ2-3	TGTGCCAGCTCACCAAGGATCAGAGAGGATACGCAGTATTTT	CASSPRIREDTQYF
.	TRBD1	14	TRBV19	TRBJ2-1	TGTGCCAGTAACAGGGGTTTAGGGGTCAATGAGCAGTTCTTC	CASNRGLGVNEQFF
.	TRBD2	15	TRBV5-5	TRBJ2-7	TGTGCCAGCAGCTGGTCTAGCGGGAGGGCCTACGAGCAGTACTTC	CASSWSSGRAYEQYF
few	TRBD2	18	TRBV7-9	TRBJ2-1	TGTGCCAGCAGCTTGCCTTCTAGCGGGAGTAGCTCCTACAATGAGCAGTTCTTC	CASSLPSSGSSSYNEQFF
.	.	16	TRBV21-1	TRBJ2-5	TGTGCCAGCAGCAAAGTGGGGGGTGAGGTAGAAGAGACCCAGTACTTC	CASSKVGGEVEETQYF
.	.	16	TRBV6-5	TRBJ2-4	TGTGCCAGCAGTTTCGCTTACGGGTCAGCCAAAAACATTCAGTACTTC	CASSFAYGSAKNIQYF
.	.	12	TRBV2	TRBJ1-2	TGTGCCAGCAGTGAACAAGGGGATGGCTACACCTTC	CASSEQGDGYTF
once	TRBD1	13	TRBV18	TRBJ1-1	TGTGCCAGCTTCGGGACAGGGGACACTGAAGCTTTCTTT	CASFGTGDTEAFF
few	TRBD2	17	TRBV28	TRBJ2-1	TGTGCCAGCAGTTTCTCCTTGACTAGCGCTAAGAAAGGGGAGCAGTTCTTC	CASSFSLTSAKKGEQFF
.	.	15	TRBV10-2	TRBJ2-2	TGCGCCAGCGCCCCGACGCAGGGGGGAACCGGGGAGCTGTTTTTT	CASAPTQGGTGELFF